The clone carrying this T cell receptor beta chain was recorded at least ten times. Its cognate antigen is unknown. This sample stems from a study of CD8+ T cells in alopecia areata. Study observations and caveats: As there was one nonresponder, how baseline CD8+ expansion relates to response remains uncertain. Many expanded lesional clones persisted in scalp and blood during tofacitinib.

V lost 0 bases and J lost 5, with 13 bases in between. The germline V gene has CDR1 SGHDN and CDR2 FVKESK. The CDR3 loop spans 15 amino acids. cDNA reverse transcribed from extracted RNA served as the sequencing template. TCRdb keeps only in-frame clones here, not all; method: immunoSEQ multiplex PCR. The table lists 150,000 to 200,000 clones, 60% of them singletons. Treatment reported: oral pan-JAK inhibitor, 5-10 mg twice daily. CD4+ and CD8+ T cells were sorted from PBMCs. The TCR comes from a human donor with alopecia areata. The sequenced sample was CD4+ T cells sorted from blood, obtained at week 24, from a patient treated with tofacitinib. The rearrangement joins TRBV14 to TRBJ1-1; D is unclear. The chain's CDR3 is CASSQDLDGFTEAFF. The DNA for the CDR3 is TGTGCCAGCAGCCAAGATCTGGACGGTTTTACTGAAGCTTTCTTT.